This T cell receptor (beta chain) was observed in a study of T-cell reconstitution after alpha-beta-depleted transplantation in children. As it was prepared, the TCRbeta library received unique molecular identifiers. TCRdb reprocessed the PCR reads with MiXCR, giving one entry per CDR3 protein. The sample holds approximately 590,000 distinct CDR3 sequences; more than 9% are singletons and the top ten take roughly 4%. CDR1 MNHNS and CDR2 SASEGT come from the germline V gene. The ends were cut back, 5 bases at V and 0 bases at J, with 11 bases in the middle. This CDR3 has 15 amino acids. The sequence derives from a human donor who donated a stem cell graft to a child with acute myeloid leukemia. V and J are TRBV6-1 and TRBJ1-3, with D perhaps TRBD1 (6 bases). The material was PBMCs from the stem cell graft donor, obtained from the stem cell graft. CDR3 bases: TGTGCCAGCAGTCAGGGGATGAGCTCTGGAAACACCATATATTTT. Translated, it gives CASSQGMSSGNTIYF.